This is a list of T cell receptor beta chains from one sample in a study of T cell responses to AZD1222 COVID-19 vaccine. Only in-frame clones appear in the TCRdb table, and some are missing; sequencing was by immunoSEQ multiplex PCR. The table records 50,000 to 60,000 clones, 80% of them present only once. The sequences come from peripheral blood, collected 28 days after the second AZD1222 dose. The receptor source for this set is an adult who received the AZD1222 COVID-19 vaccine. Each CDR3 is given with its conserved first and last residue. A D gene is named only where the DNA matches it firmly. Not every row has a clone size; where given, it reads once, few, many or a size class.

CDR3: CASSPTTLPQHF
DNA: TGTGCCAGTAGCCCCACTACGCTGCCCCAGCATTTT
V: TRBV19
size: NA
D: NA
J: TRBJ1-5
length: 12

CDR3: CASSLLDQPQHF
DNA: TGTGCCAGTAGTTTATTAGATCAGCCCCAGCATTTT
V: TRBV19
size: NA
D: NA
J: TRBJ1-5
length: 12

CDR3: CASSLRGWGTEAFF
DNA: TGCGCCAGCAGCTTGCGGGGTTGGGGAACTGAAGCTTTCTTT
V: TRBV5-1
size: NA
D: NA
J: TRBJ1-1
length: 14

CDR3: CASSLGLAGYTGELFF
DNA: TGTGCCAGCAGTTTAGGGCTAGCGGGCTACACCGGGGAGCTGTTTTTT
V: TRBV27
size: NA
D: TRBD2
J: TRBJ2-2
length: 16

CDR3: CASSQTSFPDGYTF
DNA: TGTGCCAGCAGCCAAACATCGTTTCCAGATGGCTACACCTTC
V: TRBV14
size: once
D: NA
J: TRBJ1-2
length: 14

CDR3: CASSLGSHMNTEAFF
DNA: TGTGCCAGCAGCTTAGGGTCACACATGAACACTGAAGCTTTCTTT
V: TRBV7-2
size: NA
D: NA
J: TRBJ1-1
length: 15

CDR3: CASSPVDGTGKLFF
DNA: TGTGCCAGCAGTCCAGTCGACGGGACGGGAAAACTGTTTTTT
V: TRBV2
size: NA
D: NA
J: TRBJ1-4
length: 14

CDR3: CASSGQGNSPLHF
DNA: TGTGCCAGTAGTGGGCAGGGTAATTCACCCCTCCACTTT
V: TRBV19
size: NA
D: NA
J: TRBJ1-6
length: 13

CDR3: CASSQGRENIQYF
DNA: TGTGCCAGCAGCCAGGGCCGAGAAAACATTCAGTACTTC
V: TRBV5-4
size: NA
D: NA
J: TRBJ2-4
length: 13

CDR3: CASSQSRARVGSPLHF
DNA: TGCGCCAGCAGCCAATCGAGAGCACGGGTCGGTTCACCCCTCCACTTT
V: TRBV4-1
size: NA
D: NA
J: TRBJ1-6
length: 16

CDR3: CASSLDRAGLSPLHF
DNA: TGTGCCAGCAGCTTAGATCGGGCAGGGCTTTCACCCCTCCACTTT
V: TRBV11-2
size: NA
D: NA
J: TRBJ1-6
length: 15

CDR3: CASSDGAPRETQYF
DNA: TGTGCCAGCAGTGACGGTGCTCCCCGAGAGACCCAGTACTTC
V: TRBV6-2/TRBV6-3
size: once
D: NA
J: TRBJ2-5
length: 14

CDR3: CASSPGPTNLNTEAFF
DNA: TGCGCCAGCAGCCCTGGACCGACGAACCTGAACACTGAAGCTTTCTTT
V: TRBV5-1
size: NA
D: NA
J: TRBJ1-1
length: 16

CDR3: CASSDFAGSYNEQFF
DNA: TGTGCCAGCAGTGACTTTGCGGGGTCCTACAATGAGCAGTTCTTC
V: TRBV6-4
size: NA
D: NA
J: TRBJ2-1
length: 15

CDR3: CASSQVRRERQETQYF
DNA: TGTGCCAGCAGCCAAGTAAGGCGGGAGAGGCAAGAGACCCAGTACTTC
V: TRBV7-2
size: NA
D: TRBD2
J: TRBJ2-5
length: 16

CDR3: CASSLMGGYGYTF
DNA: TGTGCCAGCAGTTTAATGGGAGGCTATGGCTACACCTTC
V: TRBV28
size: NA
D: NA
J: TRBJ1-2
length: 13

CDR3: CASLERALSDEQFF
DNA: TGTGCCAGCCTGGAGAGGGCCTTATCAGATGAGCAGTTCTTC
V: TRBV7-6
size: NA
D: NA
J: TRBJ2-1
length: 14

CDR3: CASSDPGLAGGGEQFF
DNA: TGTGCCAGCAGTGACCCGGGACTAGCGGGGGGAGGTGAGCAGTTCTTC
V: TRBV6-1
size: NA
D: TRBD2
J: TRBJ2-1
length: 16

CDR3: CASSGGTVIFSGNTIYF
DNA: TGTGCCAGCAGTGGAGGGACAGTCATTTTCTCTGGAAACACCATATATTTT
V: TRBV2
size: NA
D: TRBD1
J: TRBJ1-3
length: 17

CDR3: CASSRNGILSGNTIYF
DNA: TGCGCCAGCAGCCGCAATGGGATACTCTCTGGAAACACCATATATTTT
V: TRBV4-1
size: NA
D: NA
J: TRBJ1-3
length: 16

CDR3: CASCLLGPKRNTIYF
DNA: TGTGCAAGTTGCCTCTTGGGACCTAAAAGAAACACCATATATTTT
V: TRBV19
size: few
D: NA
J: TRBJ1-3
length: 15

CDR3: CASSKITGAFSGNTIYF
DNA: TGTGCCAGCAGCAAGATAACAGGGGCCTTCTCTGGAAACACCATATATTTT
V: TRBV5-6
size: NA
D: TRBD1
J: TRBJ1-3
length: 17

CDR3: CATSLTGTSGSRETQYF
DNA: TGTGCCACCAGTTTGACCGGGACTAGCGGGAGTCGGGAGACCCAGTACTTC
V: TRBV15
size: once
D: TRBD2
J: TRBJ2-5
length: 17

CDR3: CASSVKGRGTNYGYTF
DNA: TGTGCCAGCAGTGTCAAGGGCAGGGGGACCAACTATGGCTACACCTTC
V: TRBV6-1
size: NA
D: TRBD1
J: TRBJ1-2
length: 16

CDR3: CASSPDRGLPSGANVLTF
DNA: TGTGCCAGCAGCCCGGACAGGGGATTGCCCTCTGGGGCCAACGTCCTGACTTTC
V: TRBV5-5
size: NA
D: TRBD1
J: TRBJ2-6
length: 18

CDR3: CASSSPGENIQYF
DNA: TGTGCCAGCAGCAGCCCGGGTGAAAACATTCAGTACTTC
V: TRBV28
size: NA
D: NA
J: TRBJ2-4
length: 13

CDR3: CASSIGTGEVSTDTQYF
DNA: TGTGCCAGTAGTATAGGAACAGGGGAAGTGAGCACAGATACGCAGTATTTT
V: TRBV19
size: NA
D: TRBD1
J: TRBJ2-3
length: 17

CDR3: CASSLGGHEGKTEAFF
DNA: TGTGCCAGCAGCTTAGGGGGACACGAGGGAAAGACTGAAGCTTTCTTT
V: TRBV7-9
size: once
D: NA
J: TRBJ1-1
length: 16

CDR3: CASSSPHETTDTQYF
DNA: TGTGCCAGCAGCTCCCCGCATGAGACCACAGATACGCAGTATTTT
V: TRBV5-4
size: NA
D: NA
J: TRBJ2-3
length: 15

CDR3: CASNTGGTGGNEQYF
DNA: TGTGCCAGCAACACCGGGGGGACAGGGGGCAACGAGCAGTACTTC
V: TRBV2
size: NA
D: TRBD1
J: TRBJ2-7
length: 15

CDR3: CASSETNSGGGYTF
DNA: TGTGCCAGCAGTGAAACCAACTCGGGGGGTGGCTACACCTTC
V: TRBV6-1
size: NA
D: NA
J: TRBJ1-2
length: 14

CDR3: CASSQFGDRGIYGYTF
DNA: TGTGCCAGCAGCCAATTCGGAGACAGGGGAATCTATGGCTACACCTTC
V: TRBV3-1/TRBV3-2
size: NA
D: TRBD1
J: TRBJ1-2
length: 16

CDR3: CATLTTSGGSNTGELFF
DNA: TGTGCCACCTTGACTACTAGCGGGGGGTCGAACACCGGGGAGCTGTTTTTT
V: TRBV7-9
size: NA
D: TRBD2
J: TRBJ2-2
length: 17

CDR3: CASRLYGGDTEAFF
DNA: TGTGCCAGCAGACTTTATGGGGGCGACACTGAAGCTTTCTTT
V: TRBV6-5
size: NA
D: NA
J: TRBJ1-1
length: 14

CDR3: CASSSGLVETQYF
DNA: TGTGCCAGCAGCTCCGGACTAGTAGAGACCCAGTACTTC
V: TRBV11-3
size: NA
D: TRBD2
J: TRBJ2-5
length: 13

CDR3: CASSFPGLGNEQFF
DNA: TGTGCCAGCAGCTTCCCAGGACTAGGCAATGAGCAGTTCTTC
V: TRBV5-6
size: NA
D: TRBD2
J: TRBJ2-1
length: 14

CDR3: CASSPRRGGEKLFF
DNA: TGTGCCAGCTCACCCCGACGGGGTGGGGAAAAACTGTTTTTT
V: TRBV18
size: NA
D: NA
J: TRBJ1-4
length: 14

CDR3: CASSDPVSLNTEAFF
DNA: TGTGCCAGCAGTGATCCGGTCTCATTGAACACTGAAGCTTTCTTT
V: TRBV6-1
size: NA
D: NA
J: TRBJ1-1
length: 15

CDR3: CASSHGGTISIYEQFF
DNA: TGCGCCAGCAGCCACGGGGGAACAATATCGATTTATGAGCAGTTCTTC
V: TRBV4-1
size: once
D: NA
J: TRBJ2-1
length: 16

CDR3: CASSSGTSGYTDTQYF
DNA: TGCGCCAGCAGCTCCGGGACTAGCGGATACACAGATACGCAGTATTTT
V: TRBV5-1
size: NA
D: TRBD2
J: TRBJ2-3
length: 16

CDR3: CASSPGGLAGVISYNEQFF
DNA: TGCGCCAGCAGTCCCGGGGGACTAGCGGGAGTGATCTCCTACAATGAGCAGTTCTTC
V: TRBV10-1
size: NA
D: TRBD2
J: TRBJ2-1
length: 19

CDR3: CASSSYEGGQPQHF
DNA: TGCGCCAGCAGCTCCTATGAAGGAGGGCAGCCCCAGCATTTT
V: TRBV5-1
size: NA
D: NA
J: TRBJ1-5
length: 14

CDR3: CATLTETGPTEAFF
DNA: TGTGCCACTCTGACGGAGACAGGGCCCACTGAAGCTTTCTTT
V: TRBV10-3
size: NA
D: TRBD1
J: TRBJ1-1
length: 14

CDR3: CASSSGTRQTYQETQYF
DNA: TGTGCCAGCAGCTCAGGAACTAGACAGACGTACCAAGAGACCCAGTACTTC
V: TRBV13
size: NA
D: NA
J: TRBJ2-5
length: 17

CDR3: CASSALRTQGSETQYF
DNA: TGTGCCAGTAGTGCACTCCGTACACAGGGATCAGAGACCCAGTACTTC
V: TRBV19
size: NA
D: NA
J: TRBJ2-5
length: 16

CDR3: CASSPRPLDRSGTGELFF
DNA: TGTGCCAGCTCACCACGGCCACTAGACAGGTCCGGGACCGGGGAGCTGTTTTTT
V: TRBV18
size: NA
D: NA
J: TRBJ2-2
length: 18

CDR3: CASSHVTGTGELFF
DNA: TGTGCCAGCAGCCATGTGACTGGCACCGGGGAGCTGTTTTTT
V: TRBV9
size: NA
D: NA
J: TRBJ2-2
length: 14

CDR3: CASSVGDRVNTEAFF
DNA: TGTGCCAGCAGCGTAGGTGACAGAGTGAACACTGAAGCTTTCTTT
V: TRBV9
size: NA
D: NA
J: TRBJ1-1
length: 15

CDR3: CASQQGGGPSDTQYF
DNA: TGTGCCAGCCAACAAGGGGGAGGGCCGTCAGATACGCAGTATTTT
V: TRBV7-2
size: NA
D: NA
J: TRBJ2-3
length: 15

CDR3: CASSMGQEHYGYTF
DNA: TGTGCCAGTAGTATGGGACAGGAACACTATGGCTACACCTTC
V: TRBV19
size: NA
D: TRBD1
J: TRBJ1-2
length: 14

CDR3: CASSGTSGGEQFF
DNA: TGTGCCAGCAGCGGGACTTCAGGGGGCGAGCAGTTCTTC
V: TRBV5-4
size: NA
D: TRBD1
J: TRBJ2-1
length: 13

CDR3: CASSSGLAGGQETQYF
DNA: TGTGCCAGCAGTTCGGGACTAGCGGGAGGACAAGAGACCCAGTACTTC
V: TRBV27
size: many
D: TRBD2
J: TRBJ2-5
length: 16

CDR3: CASTGSGANVLTF
DNA: TGTGCCAGCACAGGGTCCGGGGCCAACGTCCTGACTTTC
V: TRBV2
size: few
D: NA
J: TRBJ2-6
length: 13

CDR3: CASSVTGLGGYGYTF
DNA: TGTGCCAGCAGCGTGACAGGCCTCGGGGGCTATGGCTACACCTTC
V: TRBV9
size: NA
D: NA
J: TRBJ1-2
length: 15

CDR3: CASSHRQGRSYNSPLHF
DNA: TGTGCCAGCAGCCACAGACAGGGACGCTCCTATAATTCACCCCTCCACTTT
V: TRBV3-1/TRBV3-2
size: NA
D: TRBD1
J: TRBJ1-6
length: 17

CDR3: CASSPGQGAREEGYTF
DNA: TGTGCCAGCTCACCCGGACAGGGGGCGCGTGAGGAAGGCTACACCTTC
V: TRBV18
size: NA
D: TRBD1
J: TRBJ1-2
length: 16

CDR3: CASSLLGVGNNSPLHF
DNA: TGCGCCAGCAGCTTACTGGGTGTAGGGAATAATTCACCCCTCCACTTT
V: TRBV5-1
size: once
D: NA
J: TRBJ1-6
length: 16

CDR3: CASTPYGTDTQYF
DNA: TGTGCCAGCACCCCATACGGCACAGATACGCAGTATTTT
V: TRBV27
size: NA
D: NA
J: TRBJ2-3
length: 13

CDR3: CASSPPGQRQETQYF
DNA: TGTGCCAGCAGTCCTCCGGGACAAAGACAAGAGACCCAGTACTTC
V: TRBV6-5
size: NA
D: NA
J: TRBJ2-5
length: 15

CDR3: CASSRTGGVSGANVLTF
DNA: TGTGCCAGTAGCCGGACAGGGGGCGTCTCTGGGGCCAACGTCCTGACTTTC
V: TRBV19
size: NA
D: TRBD1
J: TRBJ2-6
length: 17